The TCR beta chain described here comes from a study of regulatory T cells in long-lasting Graves disease. Study results and limitations: The number of shared public clonotypes was higher in persistent patients (2,741) than new patients (966).

This CDR3 has 15 residues. Trimming pared 1 base from V and 3 bases from J, leaving 13 bases between. Germline-derived CDR1 and CDR2 are MNHGY and SVAAGI. This clonotype was seen many times. What it recognizes is unknown. Construction of TCR beta libraries relied on iRepertoire HTBI primers and on Arm-PCR targeting CDR3 regions. Via MiXCR, TCRdb re-called the multiplex PCR reads, giving one row per CDR3 protein. The profile shows about 620,000 distinct CDR3 sequences, around 15% of them singletons. Stated time point: newly diagnosed GD, antithyroid drugs for less than 3 months. After RNA was extracted from PBMCs, the TCR library was made from it. In this cohort, patients came from an endocrinology department located in Xi'an, China. The sample also formed part of further work on T cells in Graves' hyperthyroidism and ophthalmopathy. From that report: Absence of ophthalmopathy progression within 18 months defined stable Graves' hyperthyroidism. Patients aged 18 to 65 with hyperthyroidism were newly diagnosed, with duration under 2 months.

This TCR was recovered from a woman between 25 and 40 years old with Graves disease. The V and J genes are TRBV6-9 and TRBJ2-7, with D tentatively TRBD2 (5 bases). Source: peripheral blood mononuclear cells (PBMCs), taken at new diagnosis, from a patient treated with antithyroid drugs. In DNA form, the CDR3 reads TGTGCCAGCAGTTATTGGCAGATGGGGAGCTACGAGCAGTACTTC. This sequence encodes CASSYWQMGSYEQYF.